This T cell receptor beta chain is drawn from a study of human T cells and chemical hapten exposure. General study results and limits: TCRs exceeding a frequency of 1 in 1000 stayed unchanged under DPC sensitization.

Germline V gene lookup returns CDR1 DFQATT and CDR2 SNEGSKA (reference sequence). The V gene lost 8 bases and the J gene lost 3 bases, with 20 bases spanning the gap. This CDR3 region has 14 residues. TCRdb redid the calling of the RACE reads with MiXCR, one entry per CDR3 protein. This table has fewer than 200,000 distinct CDR3 sequences, about a quarter appearing once. Time point specified: patch test 3, about 24 weeks after DPC sensitization. As for treatment: therapeutic diphenylcyclopropenone sensitization with weekly scalp DPC. This clonotype was seen more than once but under ten times. Its antigen remains unknown.

The source material was whole blood, sampled in connection with sensitization to the hapten diphenylcyclopropenone (DPC). The rearrangement links TRBV20-1 to TRBJ2-7; TRBD2 is a possible D gene (7 bases). This sequence originates from a woman under 30 with alopecia areata. Some clones in this sample may be carry-over from other donors' samples. The CDR3 region is CSIGGAGLIYEQYF. The CDR3 nucleotides read TGCAGTATAGGGGGGGCGGGACTAATCTACGAGCAGTACTTC.